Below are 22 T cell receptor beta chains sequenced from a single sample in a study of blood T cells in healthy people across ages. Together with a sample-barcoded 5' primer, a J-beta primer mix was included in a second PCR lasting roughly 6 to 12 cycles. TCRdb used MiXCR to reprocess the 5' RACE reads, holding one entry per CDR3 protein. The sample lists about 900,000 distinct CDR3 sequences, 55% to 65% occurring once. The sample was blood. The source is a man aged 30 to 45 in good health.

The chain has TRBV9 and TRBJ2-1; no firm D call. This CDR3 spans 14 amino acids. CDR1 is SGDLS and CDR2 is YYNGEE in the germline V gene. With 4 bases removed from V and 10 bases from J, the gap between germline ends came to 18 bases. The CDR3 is CASSKFEALREQFF. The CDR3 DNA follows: TGTGCCAGCAGCAAATTCGAGGCCCTAAGGGAGCAGTTCTTC. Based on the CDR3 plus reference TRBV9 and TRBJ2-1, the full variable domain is DSGVTQTPKHLITATGQRVTLRCSPRSGDLSVYWYQQSLDQGLQFLIQYYNGEERAKGNILERFSAQQFPDLHSELNLSSLELGDSALYFCASSKFEALREQFFGPGTRLTVL.

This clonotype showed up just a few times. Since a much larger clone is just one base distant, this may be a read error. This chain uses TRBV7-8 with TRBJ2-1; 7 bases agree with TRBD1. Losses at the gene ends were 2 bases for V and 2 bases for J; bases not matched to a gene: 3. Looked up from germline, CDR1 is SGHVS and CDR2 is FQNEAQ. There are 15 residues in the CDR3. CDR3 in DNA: TGTGCCAGCAGCTTAAGCCAGGGGGCCTACAATGAGCAGTTCTTC. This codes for CASSLSQGAYNEQFF.

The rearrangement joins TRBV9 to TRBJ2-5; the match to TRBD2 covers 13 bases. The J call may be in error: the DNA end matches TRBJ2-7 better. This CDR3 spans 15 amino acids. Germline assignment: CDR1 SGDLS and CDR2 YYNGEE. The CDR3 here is CASSRTSGSGNEQYF. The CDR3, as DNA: TGTGCCAGCAGCAGGACTAGCGGGAGTGGCAACGAGCAGTACTTC.

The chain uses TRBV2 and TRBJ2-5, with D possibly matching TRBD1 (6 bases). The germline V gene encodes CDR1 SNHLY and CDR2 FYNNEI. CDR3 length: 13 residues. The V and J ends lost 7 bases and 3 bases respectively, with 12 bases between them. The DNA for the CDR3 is TGTGCCAGCACTTCGGACAGAAAAGAGACCCAGTACTTC. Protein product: CASTSDRKETQYF. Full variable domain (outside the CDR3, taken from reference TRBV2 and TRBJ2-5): EPEVTQTPSHQVTQMGQEVILRCVPISNHLYFYWYRQILGQKVEFLVSFYNNEISEKSEIFDDQFSVERPDGSNFTLKIRSTKLEDSAMYFCASTSDRKETQYFGPGTRLLVL.

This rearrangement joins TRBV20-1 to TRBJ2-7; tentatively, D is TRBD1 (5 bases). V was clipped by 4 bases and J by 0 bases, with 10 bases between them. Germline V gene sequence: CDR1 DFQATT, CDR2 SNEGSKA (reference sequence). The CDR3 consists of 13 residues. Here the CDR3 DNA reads TGCAGTGCTAAACAGGTTAGCTCCTACGAGCAGTACTTC. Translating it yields CSAKQVSSYEQYF.

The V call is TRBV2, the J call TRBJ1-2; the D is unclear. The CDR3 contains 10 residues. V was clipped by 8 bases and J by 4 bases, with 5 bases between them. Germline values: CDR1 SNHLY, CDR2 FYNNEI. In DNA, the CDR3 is TGTGCCAGCGGAGTCTATGGCTACACCTTC. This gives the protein CASGVYGYTF.

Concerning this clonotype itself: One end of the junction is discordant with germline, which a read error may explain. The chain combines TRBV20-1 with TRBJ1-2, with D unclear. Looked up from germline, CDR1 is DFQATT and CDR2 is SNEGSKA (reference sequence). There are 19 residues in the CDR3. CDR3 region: CSASSAAALYTPQLYGYTF. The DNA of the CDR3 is TGTAGTGCTAGTAGCGCGGCGGCTCTCTATACCCCGCAACTATATGGCTACACCTTC.

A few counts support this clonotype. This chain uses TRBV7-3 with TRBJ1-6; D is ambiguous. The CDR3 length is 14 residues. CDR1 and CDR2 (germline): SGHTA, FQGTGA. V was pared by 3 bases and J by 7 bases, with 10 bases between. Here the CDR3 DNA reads TGTGCCAGCAGCTTCGGACGTTCCAATTCACCCCTCCACTTT. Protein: CASSFGRSNSPLHF.

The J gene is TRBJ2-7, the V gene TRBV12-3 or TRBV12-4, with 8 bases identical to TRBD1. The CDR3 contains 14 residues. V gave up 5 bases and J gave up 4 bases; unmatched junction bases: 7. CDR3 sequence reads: CASSPGTGKYEQYF. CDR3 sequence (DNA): TGTGCCAGCAGTCCCGGGACAGGAAAATACGAGCAGTACTTC.

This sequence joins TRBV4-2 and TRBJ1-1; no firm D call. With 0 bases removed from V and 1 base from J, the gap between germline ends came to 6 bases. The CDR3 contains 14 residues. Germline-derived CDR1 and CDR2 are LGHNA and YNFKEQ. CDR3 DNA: TGTGCCAGCAGCCAAGAGCTCCAGAACACTGAAGCTTTCTTT. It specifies CASSQELQNTEAFF.

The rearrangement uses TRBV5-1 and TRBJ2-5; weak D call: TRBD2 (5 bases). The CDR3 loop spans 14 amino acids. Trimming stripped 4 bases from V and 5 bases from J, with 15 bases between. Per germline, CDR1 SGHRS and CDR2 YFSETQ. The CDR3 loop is CASSAGPGGETQYF. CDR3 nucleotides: TGCGCCAGCAGCGCGGGTCCCGGCGGGGAGACCCAGTACTTC.

CDR3 nucleotide sequence: TGTGCCAGCAGTAGACAGGGGACGAGTGAGCAGTACTTC. Translating gives CASSRQGTSEQYF. The rearrangement uses TRBV12-3 or TRBV12-4 and TRBJ2-4, with 8 bases fitting TRBD1. The CDR3 consists of 13 residues. V shed 5 bases and J 13 bases; nucleotides not matched to a gene: 10.

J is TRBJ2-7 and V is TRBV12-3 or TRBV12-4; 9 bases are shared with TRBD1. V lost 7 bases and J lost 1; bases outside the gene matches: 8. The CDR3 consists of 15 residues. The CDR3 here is CASTTQTGGSYEQYF. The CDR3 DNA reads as TGTGCCAGCACCACCCAGACAGGGGGTTCCTACGAGCAGTACTTC.

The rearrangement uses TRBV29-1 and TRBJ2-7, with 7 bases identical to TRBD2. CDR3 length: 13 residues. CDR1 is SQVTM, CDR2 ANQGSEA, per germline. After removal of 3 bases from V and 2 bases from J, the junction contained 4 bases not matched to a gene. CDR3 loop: CSVEVGGTYEQYF. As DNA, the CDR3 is TGCAGCGTTGAGGTGGGGGGGACCTACGAGCAGTACTTC.

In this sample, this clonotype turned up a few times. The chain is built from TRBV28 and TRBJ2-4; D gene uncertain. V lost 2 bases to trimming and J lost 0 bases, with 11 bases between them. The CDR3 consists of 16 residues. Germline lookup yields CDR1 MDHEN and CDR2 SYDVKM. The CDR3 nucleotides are TGTGCCAGCAGTTTACCTGGCAATTTAGCCAAAAACATTCAGTACTTC. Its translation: CASSLPGNLAKNIQYF.

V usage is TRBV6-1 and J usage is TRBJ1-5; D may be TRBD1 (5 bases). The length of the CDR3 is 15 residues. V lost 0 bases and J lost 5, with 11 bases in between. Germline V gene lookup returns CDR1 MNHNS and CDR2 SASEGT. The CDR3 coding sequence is TGTGCCAGCAGTGAAGCGAGGGACGGATATCAGCCCCAGCATTTT. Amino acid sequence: CASSEARDGYQPQHF.

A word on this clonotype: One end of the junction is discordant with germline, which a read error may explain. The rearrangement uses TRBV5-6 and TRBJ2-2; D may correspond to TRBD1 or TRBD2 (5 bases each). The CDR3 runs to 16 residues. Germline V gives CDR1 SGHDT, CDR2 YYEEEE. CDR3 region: CASSLRVTEGTGEQFF. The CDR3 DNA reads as TGTGCCAGCAGCTTGCGGGTTACCGAAGGGACCGGGGAGCAGTTTTTT.

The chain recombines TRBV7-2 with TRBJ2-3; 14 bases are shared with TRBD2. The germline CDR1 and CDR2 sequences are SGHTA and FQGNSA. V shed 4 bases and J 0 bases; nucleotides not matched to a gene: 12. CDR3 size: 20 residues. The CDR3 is CASSSRLAGGLWKSTDTQYF. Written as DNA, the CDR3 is TGTGCCAGCAGCTCCCGACTAGCGGGGGGGCTCTGGAAGAGCACAGATACGCAGTATTTT. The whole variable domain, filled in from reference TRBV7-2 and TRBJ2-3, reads GAGVSQSPSNKVTEKGKDVELRCDPISGHTALYWYRQSLGQGLEFLIYFQGNSAPDKSGLPSDRFSAERTGGSVSTLTIQRTQQEDSAVYLCASSSRLAGGLWKSTDTQYFGPGTRLTVL.

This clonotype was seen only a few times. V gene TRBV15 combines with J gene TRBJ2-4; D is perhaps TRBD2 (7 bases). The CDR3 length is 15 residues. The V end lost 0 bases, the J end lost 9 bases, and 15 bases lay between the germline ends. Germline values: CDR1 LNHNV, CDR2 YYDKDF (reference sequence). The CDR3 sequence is CATSRDRGEGGIQYF. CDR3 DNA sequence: TGTGCCACCAGCAGAGATCGGGGGGAGGGGGGCATTCAGTACTTC.

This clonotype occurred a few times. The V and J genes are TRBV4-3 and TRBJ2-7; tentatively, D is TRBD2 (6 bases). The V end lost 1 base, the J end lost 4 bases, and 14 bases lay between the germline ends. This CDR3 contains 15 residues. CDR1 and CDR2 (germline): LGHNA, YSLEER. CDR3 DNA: TGCGCCAGCAGCCAAGGCAGGCTGGAGGGGTACGAGCAGTACTTC. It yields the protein CASSQGRLEGYEQYF.

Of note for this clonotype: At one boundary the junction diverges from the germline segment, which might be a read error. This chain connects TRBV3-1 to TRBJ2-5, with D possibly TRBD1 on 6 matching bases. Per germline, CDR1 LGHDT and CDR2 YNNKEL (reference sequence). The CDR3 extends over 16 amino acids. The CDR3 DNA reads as TGTGCCAGCAGCCTGGGGACACGAACGGACCAGGAGACCCAGTACTTC. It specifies CASSLGTRTDQETQYF.

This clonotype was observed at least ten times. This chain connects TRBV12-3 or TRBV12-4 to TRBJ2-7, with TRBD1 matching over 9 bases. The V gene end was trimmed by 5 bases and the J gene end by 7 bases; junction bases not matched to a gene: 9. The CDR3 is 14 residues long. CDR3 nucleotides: TGTGCCAGCAGTCCCGGGACAGGGTTGAGTGAGCAGTACTTC. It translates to CASSPGTGLSEQYF.